One sample yielded the 32 T cell receptor beta chains listed below, sequenced in a study of regulatory T cells in long-lasting Graves disease. Time point described: newly diagnosed GD, antithyroid drugs for less than 3 months. PBMC-derived RNA was used for the TCR library. Combining iRepertoire HTBI primers with Arm-PCR of CDR3 regions, the authors built TCR beta libraries. MiXCR was run by TCRdb on the multiplex PCR reads, yielding one entry per CDR3 protein. The data contain hundreds of thousands of distinct CDR3 sequences, approximately 15% of them singletons. These data were also filed under a second study, of T cells in Graves' hyperthyroidism and ophthalmopathy.

The sequenced sample was peripheral blood mononuclear cells (PBMCs), obtained at new diagnosis, from a patient treated with antithyroid drugs. Receptors originate from a woman in her 30s with Graves disease.

The chain links TRBV6-1 to TRBJ1-6; D is ambiguous. Germline V gives CDR1 MNHNS, CDR2 SASEGT. This CDR3 has 18 residues. Trimming cost V 2 bases and J 0 bases, with 14 bases left between them. The CDR3 DNA reads TGTGCCAGCAGTGAAATTGGCACTGGAAGCTCCTATAATTCACCCCTCCACTTT. This sequence encodes CASSEIGTGSSYNSPLHF.

V gene TRBV14 combines with J gene TRBJ2-5; 7 nucleotides line up with TRBD1. Germline V gene sequence: CDR1 SGHDN, CDR2 FVKESK. The CDR3 covers 14 residues. V lost 4 bases, J lost 4 bases, and 6 bases stayed unmatched. The CDR3 sequence is CASSRGTVRETQYF. For the CDR3, the DNA is TGTGCCAGCAGCCGGGGGACAGTCCGAGAGACCCAGTACTTC. The full variable domain, with the rest looked up from reference TRBV14 and TRBJ2-5, is EAGVTQFPSHSVIEKGQTVTLRCDPISGHDNLYWYRRVMGKEIKFLLHFVKESKQDESGMPNNRFLAERTGGTYSTLKVQPAELEDSGVYFCASSRGTVRETQYFGPGTRLLVL.

The chain recombines TRBV5-4 with TRBJ2-1; 7 bases map to TRBD2. CDR3 length: 13 amino acids. CDR1 and CDR2 (germline): SGHNT, YYREEE (reference sequence). V dropped 6 bases and J dropped 3; count of bases not matched to a gene: 3. CDR3 bases: TGTGCCAGCAAGGAGCGGGACTACAATGAGCAGTTCTTC. Translated: CASKERDYNEQFF.

J is TRBJ2-3 and V is TRBV6-1; the D gene could be TRBD1 or TRBD2 (5 bases each). CDR3 length: 15 amino acids. Germline CDR1 MNHNS, CDR2 SASEGT. The CDR3 sequence: CASTWRGVTADTQYF. CDR3 bases: TGTGCTTCTACTTGGAGAGGGGTGACGGCAGATACGCAGTATTTT.

There are a few counts of this clonotype. The J gene is TRBJ1-1, the V gene TRBV19; 8 bases fit TRBD1. Per germline, CDR1 LNHDA and CDR2 SQIVND (reference sequence). This CDR3 spans 16 amino acids. The trim removed 9 bases at V and 0 bases at J, leaving 12 bases unmatched. The CDR3 reads CASRSQGGRMNTEAFF. Written as DNA, the CDR3 is TGTGCCAGCCGGTCACAGGGGGGCCGGATGAACACTGAAGCTTTCTTT.

The chain combines TRBV7-8 with TRBJ2-3; weak D call: TRBD2 (5 bases). Trimming cost V 10 bases and J 5 bases, with 16 bases left between them. The germline V gene has CDR1 SGHVS and CDR2 FQNEAQ. This CDR3 is 13 amino acids long. The CDR3 region is CATQGLLGDTQYF. The CDR3, as DNA: TGTGCCACGCAAGGACTTTTAGGAGATACGCAGTATTTT.

This clonotype showed up many times. The J gene is TRBJ2-1, the V gene TRBV6-5, with D perhaps matching TRBD1 (6 bases). The CDR3 is 14 amino acids. V lost 2 bases and J lost 7, with 12 bases in between. The germline V gene has CDR1 MNHEY and CDR2 SVGAGI. CDR3 coding DNA: TGTGCCAGCAGTTACCGGACAGTTGAGAATGAGCAGTTCTTC. It specifies CASSYRTVENEQFF.

This clonotype has just a few counts. The gene calls are TRBV14 and TRBJ2-1; D may be TRBD2 (6 bases). This CDR3 is 13 amino acids long. Germline V CDR1 and CDR2: SGHDN, FVKESK. The germline V and J ends were trimmed by 7 bases and 5 bases, with 12 bases remaining between them. This chain's CDR3 is CASNSIADNEQFF. CDR3 in DNA: TGTGCCAGCAACTCAATAGCGGACAATGAGCAGTTCTTC.

This clonotype was observed many times. V and J are TRBV28 and TRBJ2-7; 7 bases align to TRBD1. Trimming cost V 5 bases and J 0 bases; bases outside gene matches: 10. This CDR3 has 16 amino acids. Germline-derived CDR1 and CDR2 are MDHEN and SYDVKM. CDR3 loop: CASSTPATGSSYEQYF. In nucleotides, the CDR3 is TGTGCCAGCAGTACCCCCGCGACAGGGAGCTCCTACGAGCAGTACTTC.

This clonotype has a count of ten or more. The V gene is TRBV19, the J gene TRBJ1-2, with D perhaps TRBD1 (6 bases). V was shortened by 5 bases and J by 8 bases, with 12 bases between the two germline ends. The CDR3 runs 12 residues. The germline gives CDR1 LNHDA, CDR2 SQIVND (reference sequence). The CDR3 nucleotides are TGTGCCAGTAGTCTCCAGGGGAGAGGCTACACCTTC. Protein sequence: CASSLQGRGYTF.

This clonotype was counted many times. The rearrangement uses TRBV7-9 and TRBJ1-5; TRBD1 might be the D (6 bases). Germline V gene data show CDR1 as SEHNR and CDR2 as FQNEAQ (reference sequence). Trimming stripped 5 bases from V and 7 bases from J, with 18 bases between. This CDR3 has 15 amino acids. CDR3 in DNA: TGTGCCAGCAGCCCCGGGACACACGATAAGCAGCCCCAGCATTTT. It encodes CASSPGTHDKQPQHF.

CDR3: CASSFKGSGTQYF. The CDR3 bases are TGTGCCAGCAGTTTTAAGGGCTCGGGTACGCAGTATTTT. The V call is TRBV28, the J call TRBJ2-3; D unresolved. Trimming removed 3 bases from V and 8 bases from J, with 12 bases in between. Germline values: CDR1 MDHEN, CDR2 SYDVKM. The CDR3 covers 13 residues.

The chain has TRBV12-3 or TRBV12-4 and TRBJ2-5, with D unresolved. CDR3 length: 13 amino acids. The V end lost 2 bases, the J end lost 4 bases, and 8 bases lay between the germline ends. CDR3 region: CASSLKPRETQYF. CDR3 nucleotide sequence: TGTGCCAGCAGTTTAAAACCCAGAGAGACCCAGTACTTC.

This clonotype has only a few counts. V is TRBV12-3 or TRBV12-4 and J is TRBJ2-1, with D possibly being TRBD2 (5 bases). Between the trimmed V and J ends, which lost 2 bases and 10 bases, there was a span of 9 bases. This CDR3 contains 12 residues. CDR3 protein: CASSLRGWEQFF. In DNA form, the CDR3 reads TGTGCCAGCAGTTTACGGGGTTGGGAGCAGTTCTTC.

Many counts were recorded for this clonotype. The rearrangement joins TRBV29-1 to TRBJ1-2; TRBD1 matches 8 bases. The V segment lost 4 bases and the J segment 1 base; nucleotides outside the gene matches: 8. The CDR3 totals 15 residues. The germline V gene has CDR1 SQVTM and CDR2 ANQGSEA. In DNA form, the CDR3 reads TGCAGCGTTGGGACAGGGACCACCATTAACTATGGCTACACCTTC. This encodes CSVGTGTTINYGYTF. The full variable domain, rest sourced from reference TRBV29-1 and TRBJ1-2, is SAVISQKPSRDICQRGTSLTIQCQVDSQVTMMFWYRQQPGQSLTLIATANQGSEATYESGFVIDKFPISRPNLTFSTLTVSNMSPEDSSIYLCSVGTGTTINYGYTFGSGTRLTVV.

CDR3 in amino acids: CASSPGTGRSYNEQFF. The DNA of the CDR3 is TGTGCCAGCAGTCCCGGGACGGGACGCTCCTACAATGAGCAGTTCTTC. The chain carries TRBV27 and TRBJ2-1; D tentatively reads TRBD1 or TRBD2 (5 bases each). The CDR3 extends over 16 amino acids. The germline CDR1 and CDR2 sequences are MNHEY and SMNVEV (reference sequence). Trimming pared 5 bases from V and 0 bases from J, leaving 14 bases between.

This clonotype was observed many times. The chain carries TRBV29-1 and TRBJ2-7; 9 bases line up with TRBD2. The CDR3 consists of 14 residues. Germline V gives CDR1 SQVTM, CDR2 ANQGSEA. V was pared by 5 bases and J by 3 bases, with 8 bases of the junction left unmatched. In DNA form, the CDR3 reads TGCAGCGTTACTATTGCGGGAGGGCTCTACGAGCAGTACTTC. Translating it yields CSVTIAGGLYEQYF.

The sample holds many counts of this clonotype. CDR3 sequence (DNA): TGTGCCAGCAGTCCCGGGACTAGCGGGATGTCGGGGACCGGGGAGCTGTTTTTT. Translating it yields CASSPGTSGMSGTGELFF. This chain connects TRBV28 to TRBJ2-2, with 13 bases that match TRBD2. The CDR3 totals 18 residues. The germline gives CDR1 MDHEN, CDR2 SYDVKM. V shed 5 bases and J 5 bases; nucleotides not matched to a gene: 11.

This clonotype turned up a few times. This chain uses TRBV6-1 with TRBJ1-1, with D perhaps matching TRBD1 (5 bases). Germline V gene lookup returns CDR1 MNHNS and CDR2 SASEGT. The CDR3 contains 13 residues. Trimming took 8 bases from V and 7 from J, leaving 17 bases between them. CDR3 DNA: TGTGCCAGCGCGGGGCCACTCGCTAATGAAGCTTTCTTT. Its protein product is CASAGPLANEAFF.

This clonotype was counted only a few times. The chain carries TRBV27 and TRBJ1-4; 10 bases map to TRBD1. Looked up from germline, CDR1 is MNHEY and CDR2 is SMNVEV (reference sequence). This CDR3 contains 14 residues. V gave up 7 bases and J gave up 7 bases; unmatched junction bases: 6. CDR3 nucleotides: TGTGCCAGCATGGGGCGGGACAGGGGTGAAAAACTGTTTTTT. Encoded protein: CASMGRDRGEKLFF.

This clonotype was picked up many times. The genes are TRBV2 and TRBJ2-3, with D possibly TRBD2 on 6 matching bases. Germline CDR1 is SNHLY and CDR2 is FYNNEI. V lost 4 bases, J lost 6 bases, and 14 bases lay in between. CDR3 length: 14 amino acids. The CDR3 is CASSGSGQRDTQYF. The CDR3 nucleotides read TGTGCCAGCAGTGGTAGCGGTCAAAGGGATACGCAGTATTTT.

The rearrangement joins TRBV6-1 to TRBJ2-4; tentative D call: TRBD2 (6 bases). V lost 7 bases to trimming and J lost 0 bases, with 16 bases between them. The length of the CDR3 is 16 residues. CDR1 and CDR2 from the germline V gene are MNHNS and SASEGT. The CDR3 DNA reads as TGTGCCAGCAACTCGGGGGAATTTCTAGCCAAAAACATTCAGTACTTC. This gives the protein CASNSGEFLAKNIQYF.

The chain has TRBV9 and TRBJ2-3; 7 bases fit TRBD1. V shed 3 bases, J shed 3 bases, and the junction held 7 bases outside the gene matches. Germline V gives CDR1 SGDLS, CDR2 YYNGEE. The CDR3 is 15 amino acids. CDR3 protein: CASSARQGETDTQYF. The CDR3, as DNA: TGTGCCAGCAGCGCGAGACAGGGAGAGACAGATACGCAGTATTTT.

This clonotype was observed at least ten times. The rearrangement joins TRBV5-1 to TRBJ2-3, with unresolved D. The J call is in doubt because the DNA end fits TRBJ2-1 better. The CDR3 extends over 13 amino acids. In germline, CDR1 is SGHRS, CDR2 YFSETQ. The CDR3: CASRYPQADEQFF. DNA for the CDR3: TGCGCCAGCAGGTATCCTCAGGCGGATGAGCAGTTCTTC.

The CDR3 here is CASSFSGYGTEAFF. In DNA form, the CDR3 reads TGCGCCAGCAGCTTCTCTGGATATGGGACTGAAGCTTTCTTT. This chain links TRBV5-1 with TRBJ1-1; no definite D call. The CDR3 sequence is 14 residues long. Germline V lookup: CDR1 SGHRS, CDR2 YFSETQ. Trimming took 2 bases from V and 5 from J, leaving 13 bases between them.

This clonotype was seen many times. The chain employs TRBV2 and TRBJ2-5; 9 nucleotides agree with TRBD1. Germline-derived CDR1 and CDR2 are SNHLY and FYNNEI. V shed 6 bases and J 5 bases; nucleotides not matched to a gene: 13. The CDR3 contains 16 residues. In DNA form, the CDR3 reads TGTGCCAGCAGGAAAGACCCACAGGGGGCATGGGAGACCCAGTACTTC. It yields the protein CASRKDPQGAWETQYF.

DNA of the CDR3: TGTGCCAGCAGTTCGGTCCAGGGGATAAACACCATATATTTT. Translation gives CASSSVQGINTIYF. The chain couples TRBV6-5 to TRBJ1-3; possible D gene TRBD1, 6 bases. The CDR3 is made up of 14 amino acids. The V and J ends lost 4 bases and 6 bases respectively, with 13 bases between them. CDR1 is MNHEY, CDR2 SVGAGI, per germline.

This chain links TRBV25-1 with TRBJ2-3, with D perhaps assigned TRBD1 or TRBD2 (5 bases each). The end of the DNA fits TRBJ2-7 better, so the J call may be wrong. This CDR3 has 14 amino acids. Germline CDR1 is MGHDK and CDR2 is SYGVNS. CDR3 residues: CASSSTGPRVEQYF. The CDR3 DNA is TGTGCCAGCAGTTCCACGGGACCCCGGGTGGAGCAGTACTTC.

The rearrangement uses TRBV20-1 and TRBJ2-3; 8 positions agree with TRBD2. J lost 4 bases, V lost 4 bases, and 7 bases had no gene match. The germline V gene encodes CDR1 DFQATT and CDR2 SNEGSKA (reference sequence). The length of the CDR3 is 14 residues. CDR3 sequence: CSATPRTSPDTQYF. CDR3 in DNA: TGCAGTGCTACACCACGGACTAGCCCAGATACGCAGTATTTT.

In its sample, this clonotype was seen many times. V is TRBV10-3 and J is TRBJ2-1; 11 nucleotides match TRBD1. Germline CDR1 is ENHRY and CDR2 is SYGVKD. This CDR3 has 17 amino acids. The junction had 9 bases not matched to a gene; V was cut back by 0 bases and J by 8 bases. CDR3 bases: TGTGCCATCAGTGAGTCGATCGGGACAGGGGGTTCCCATGAGCAGTTCTTC. It translates to CAISESIGTGGSHEQFF.

This clonotype was observed at least ten times. The chain uses TRBV6-5 and TRBJ1-5; possibly TRBD1 for D (6 bases). Trimming took off 1 base at V and 4 bases at J, with 17 bases between the two ends. The CDR3 runs 17 residues. Per the germline V gene, CDR1 is MNHEY and CDR2 is SVGAGI. The DNA of the CDR3 is TGTGCCAGCAGTTACTACCCCCCTGACAGGAGTAATCAGCCCCAGCATTTT. Its protein product is CASSYYPPDRSNQPQHF.

This clonotype was recorded at least ten times. V is TRBV12-3 or TRBV12-4 and J is TRBJ1-5; D is ambiguous. The CDR3 runs 13 residues. V was pared by 2 bases and J by 5 bases, with 7 bases between. CDR3 loop: CASSLSNYQPQHF. The CDR3 coding sequence is TGTGCCAGCAGTTTAAGCAATTATCAGCCCCAGCATTTT.